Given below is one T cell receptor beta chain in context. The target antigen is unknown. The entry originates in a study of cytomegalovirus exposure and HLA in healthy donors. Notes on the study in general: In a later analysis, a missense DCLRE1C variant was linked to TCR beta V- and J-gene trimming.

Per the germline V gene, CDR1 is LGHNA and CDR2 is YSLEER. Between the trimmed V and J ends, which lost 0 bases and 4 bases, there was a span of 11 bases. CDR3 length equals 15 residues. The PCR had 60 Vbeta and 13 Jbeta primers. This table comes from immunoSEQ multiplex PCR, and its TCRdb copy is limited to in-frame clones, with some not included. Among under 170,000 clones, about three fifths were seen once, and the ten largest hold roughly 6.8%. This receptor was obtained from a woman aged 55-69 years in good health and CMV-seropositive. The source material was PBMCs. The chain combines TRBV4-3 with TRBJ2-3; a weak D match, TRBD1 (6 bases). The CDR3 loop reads CASSQDWGQADTQYF. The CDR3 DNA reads TGCGCCAGCAGCCAAGACTGGGGGCAGGCAGATACGCAGTATTTT.